What follows describes a single T cell receptor beta chain. Its antigen is not yet known. Base qualities are missing; no much larger clone stands one base away. This record belongs to a study of CD8 T cells in ankylosing spondylitis listed by TCRdb under 2017. Background for the entire study: To find TCR variants linked to disease, the study profiled T cell receptor beta repertoires in ankylosing spondylitis patients and healthy donors. Peripheral blood samples were taken, and synovial fluid was additionally collected from ankylosing spondylitis patients. The whole study cohort included 85 to 120 healthy donors and some 27 ankylosing spondylitis patients. Beyond this particular receptor, the publication reports: Some motif variants were previously reported in synovial fluid and blood of reactive arthritis patients, suggesting common disease-initiation mechanisms. The disease-linked clones were reported as significantly enriched in matched synovial fluid samples from ankylosing spondylitis patients. In peripheral blood, the disease-linked clones were found at relatively low frequencies and had a CD8+ phenotype. Blood from ankylosing spondylitis patients appeared to be characterized by a TCR beta motif made up of about 8 highly homologous amino acid variants.

Sequenced using an Illumina HiSeq 2500. TCR beta libraries were prepared by quantitative 5'-RACE with molecular barcodes. Turning to the authors' computational methods: Disease-linked TCR variants were identified with a new computational method built on a probabilistic model of VDJ rearrangement. TCRdb trimmed the raw reads at Q25, called clones with MiXCR and kept productive beta chains. Rows matching on CDR3 protein sequence are summarized as one entry with the most common DNA and genes. TCRdb's processing, not the authors' own work, is the source of the V and J calls. This sample lists about 440,000 distinct CDR3 sequences; roughly 17% were detected once. In total, the top ten clones hold approximately 1% of the sample. The CDR3, cysteine through phenylalanine, is 16 amino acids long. CDR3 DNA only is kept here, 48 bases in frame from base 1. The germline V gene yields MDHEN for CDR1 and SYDVKM for CDR2. Trimming removed 4 bases from V and 6 bases from J; the gene matches leave 10 bases unexplained.

This sequence uses TRBV28 and TRBJ2-1; TRBD2 agrees with 9 junctional bases. Material for sequencing was blood, either unsorted or a sorted T cell fraction (not recorded which). The source of this sequence is a male donor with ankylosing spondylitis. At the DNA level, the sequence is TGTGCCAGCAGTTCCCTGGGACTAGCTGCCCTCAATGAGCAGTTCTTC. Its protein product is CASSSLGLAALNEQFF.